This T cell receptor beta chain is drawn from a study of CD8 T cells in Susac syndrome. Germline V gene data show CDR1 as LGHDT and CDR2 as YNNKEL (reference sequence). The CDR3 runs to 14 residues. With 5 bases clipped from V and 0 bases from J, the junction kept 4 bases outside the gene matches. The authors reverse transcribed roughly 0.5 to 1 ug RNA with random hexamers. Amplification of TCR beta CDR3 by immunoSEQ multiplex PCR spanned 54 Vbeta and 13 Jbeta. From the immunoSEQ multiplex PCR reads, TCRdb called clonotypes with MiXCR, one entry per CDR3 protein. Of about 100,000 distinct CDR3 sequences in the sample, 95% were seen once.

The J gene is TRBJ2-7, the V gene TRBV3-1; TRBD2 matches at 7 bases. The TCR sequence derives from a human donor with Susac syndrome. The sequenced sample consisted of CD8+ T cells from PBMCs. This CDR3 reads CASSTGLDSYEQYF. CDR3 coding DNA: TGTGCCAGCAGCACCGGACTAGACTCCTACGAGCAGTACTTC.